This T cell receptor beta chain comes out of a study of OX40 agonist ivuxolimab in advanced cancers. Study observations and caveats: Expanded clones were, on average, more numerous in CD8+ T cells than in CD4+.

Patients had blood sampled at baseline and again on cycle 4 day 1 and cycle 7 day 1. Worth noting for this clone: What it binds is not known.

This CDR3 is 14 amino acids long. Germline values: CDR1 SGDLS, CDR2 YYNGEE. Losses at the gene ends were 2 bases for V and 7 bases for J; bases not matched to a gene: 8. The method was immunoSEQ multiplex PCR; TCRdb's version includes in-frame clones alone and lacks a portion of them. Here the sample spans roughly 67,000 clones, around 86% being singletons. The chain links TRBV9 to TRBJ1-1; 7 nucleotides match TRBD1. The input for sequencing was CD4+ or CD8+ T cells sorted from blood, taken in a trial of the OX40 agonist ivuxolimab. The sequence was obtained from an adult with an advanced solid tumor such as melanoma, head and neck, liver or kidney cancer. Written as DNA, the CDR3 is TGTGCCAGCAGCGTCGGTCCAGGGGGAGGTGAAGCTTTCTTT. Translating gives CASSVGPGGGEAFF.